Below, one T cell receptor (beta chain) is given with its context. This sample is drawn from a study of blood T cells in healthy people across ages. In the study overall: The capture of about one barcoded beta molecule per two T cells was achieved by template switching.

Then a second PCR, running about 6 to 12 cycles, was carried out with a sample-barcoded 5' primer and a J-beta primer mix. Each CDR3 protein gets one entry after TCRdb re-called the 5' RACE reads with MiXCR. The sample consists of roughly 720,000 distinct CDR3 sequences, approximately 53% of them appearing once. This CDR3 comprises 13 residues. V shed 6 bases, J shed 5 bases, and the junction held 5 bases outside the gene matches. They isolated at least 6 million PBMCs from each sample. This sequence joins TRBV12-3 or TRBV12-4 and TRBJ2-5; 8 nucleotides line up with TRBD2. The sequence was obtained from a man older than 75 in good health. Input material: blood. In DNA form, the CDR3 reads TGTGCCAGCAGCCGAGCGGGAGTGGAGACCCAGTACTTC. Amino acids: CASSRAGVETQYF.